A single sample is the source of the 21 T cell receptor beta chains below, sequenced in a study of cytomegalovirus exposure and HLA in healthy donors. Sequencing used immunoSEQ multiplex PCR; TCRdb keeps in-frame clones, though not all of them. The sample consists of 160,000 or so clones, 85% of them appearing once. The sequenced material came from PBMCs. Every receptor here comes from a man between 25 and 39 years old in good health and CMV-seropositive.

The V call is TRBV28, the J call TRBJ1-2; 10 bases match TRBD1. Germline V CDR1 and CDR2: MDHEN, SYDVKM. The trim removed 8 bases at V and 6 bases at J, leaving 9 bases unmatched. This CDR3 is built from 14 residues. The CDR3 spells CASSWGDRGHGYTF. CDR3 coding DNA: TGTGCCAGCTCATGGGGGGACAGGGGCCATGGCTACACCTTC.

The chain employs TRBV13 and TRBJ2-7, with a possible D match to TRBD2 (6 bases). V dropped 1 base and J dropped 7 bases, with 11 bases sitting between them. The germline gives CDR1 PRHDT, CDR2 FYEKMQ (reference sequence). The CDR3 totals 13 residues. Written as DNA, the CDR3 is TGTGCCAGCAGCTTAGTGGGGACTCGAGAGCAGTACTTC. As protein: CASSLVGTREQYF.

This chain uses TRBV5-1 with TRBJ2-5; 7 nucleotides agree with TRBD1. Germline CDR1 and CDR2: SGHRS and YFSETQ. The CDR3 contains 14 residues. Unmatched junction bases numbered 3, after V lost 2 bases and J lost 2 bases. The CDR3 loop reads CASSFGRGQETQYF. CDR3 bases: TGCGCCAGCAGCTTTGGCAGGGGGCAAGAGACCCAGTACTTC.

This chain connects TRBV2 to TRBJ1-2, with 7 bases fitting TRBD1. V lost 8 bases to trimming and J lost 3 bases; unmatched junction nucleotides: 9. Looked up from germline, CDR1 is SNHLY and CDR2 is FYNNEI. The CDR3 has 14 amino acids. The CDR3 reads CASSEGQMHYGYTF. The CDR3 DNA reads TGTGCCAGCTCAGAGGGACAGATGCACTATGGCTACACCTTC.

This chain joins TRBV11-3 and TRBJ1-1; possibly TRBD1 for D (5 bases). The CDR3 spans 13 residues. V was clipped by 4 bases and J by 5 bases, with 11 bases between them. The germline gives CDR1 SGHNT, CDR2 YENEEA. The CDR3 spells CASSSGLGTEAFF. The CDR3, as DNA: TGTGCCAGCAGCTCGGGACTTGGGACTGAAGCTTTCTTT.

The chain recombines TRBV7-2 with TRBJ2-1; 15 bases match TRBD2. The CDR3 covers 17 residues. Trimming took 5 bases from V and 4 from J; bases not matched to a gene: 6. Germline values: CDR1 SGHTA, CDR2 FQGNSA. The CDR3 region is CASSPRTSGGVYNEQFF. The CDR3, as DNA: TGTGCCAGCAGCCCCAGGACTAGCGGGGGGGTGTACAATGAGCAGTTCTTC.

This clone was seen repeatedly, ten times or more. V is TRBV2 and J is TRBJ2-1; perhaps TRBD2 as D (5 bases). The CDR3 runs 15 residues. Trimming pared 2 bases from V and 0 bases from J, leaving 8 bases between. Germline-derived CDR1 and CDR2 are SNHLY and FYNNEI. Here the CDR3 reads CASSETSRSYNEQFF. The CDR3 DNA is TGTGCCAGCAGTGAAACTAGTCGCTCCTACAATGAGCAGTTCTTC.

The gene calls are TRBV19 and TRBJ2-7, with 7 nucleotides matching TRBD2. The CDR3 extends over 16 amino acids. V was pared by 8 bases and J by 0 bases, with 13 bases of the junction left unmatched. CDR1 and CDR2 from the germline V gene are LNHDA and SQIVND (reference sequence). The CDR3 DNA reads as TGTGCCAGTCAAACGGCAGGCGGGGGAGGCTCCTACGAGCAGTACTTC. This gives the protein CASQTAGGGGSYEQYF.

This clone was seen only a few times. The rearrangement uses TRBV9 and TRBJ1-1; D may be TRBD1 (5 bases). V was clipped by 6 bases and J by 1 base, with 13 bases between them. CDR1 is SGDLS, CDR2 YYNGEE, per germline. The CDR3 length is 14 residues. The CDR3, as DNA: TGTGCCAGCAACGAACAAGGACAGAACACTGAAGCTTTCTTT. As protein: CASNEQGQNTEAFF. Based on the CDR3 plus reference TRBV9 and TRBJ1-1, the full variable domain is DSGVTQTPKHLITATGQRVTLRCSPRSGDLSVYWYQQSLDQGLQFLIQYYNGEERAKGNILERFSAQQFPDLHSELNLSSLELGDSALYFCASNEQGQNTEAFFGQGTRLTVV.

CDR3 protein: CATSRDTVTSNQPQHF. In DNA, the CDR3 is TGTGCCACCAGCAGAGATACAGTAACTAGCAATCAGCCCCAGCATTTT. V gene TRBV15 combines with J gene TRBJ1-5; D is unresolved. V lost 0 bases to trimming and J lost 0 bases, with 9 bases between them. In germline, CDR1 is LNHNV, CDR2 YYDKDF (reference sequence). The CDR3 contains 16 residues.

V usage is TRBV30 and J usage is TRBJ1-2; D is uncertain. The V end lost 3 bases, the J end lost 4 bases, and 6 bases lay between the germline ends. The CDR3 is 11 amino acids. Germline V gene lookup returns CDR1 GTSNPN and CDR2 SVGIG (reference sequence). The CDR3 reads CAWSVAYGYTF. The CDR3 nucleotides read TGTGCCTGGAGCGTGGCCTATGGCTACACCTTC. The variable domain in full, with the rest retrieved from reference TRBV30 and TRBJ1-2, is SQTIHQWPATLVQPVGSPLSLECTVEGTSNPNLYWYRQAAGRGLQLLFYSVGIGQISSEVPQNLSASRPQDRQFILSSKKLLLSDSGFYLCAWSVAYGYTFGSGTRLTVV.

V and J are TRBV7-9 and TRBJ2-3; 9 bases match TRBD2. The J segment lost 4 bases and the V segment lost 1 base, leaving 12 bases of the junction unmatched. Germline-derived CDR1 and CDR2 are SEHNR and FQNEAQ (reference sequence). CDR3 length equals 18 residues. The CDR3 loop is CASSLDAGGRFGSDTQYF. In DNA form, the CDR3 reads TGTGCCAGCAGCTTAGATGCGGGGGGGCGTTTCGGGTCAGATACGCAGTATTTT.

J is TRBJ2-3 and V is TRBV27; a possible D gene is TRBD2 (5 bases). Germline assignment: CDR1 MNHEY and CDR2 SMNVEV (reference sequence). Trimming left V 3 bases short and J 4 bases short, with 11 bases between. This CDR3 has 14 residues. The CDR3 loop is CASSFRRGPDTQYF. The DNA of the CDR3 is TGTGCCAGCAGTTTTAGGAGAGGGCCAGATACGCAGTATTTT.

The chain joins TRBV11-1 to TRBJ1-6; 9 bases agree with TRBD1. The CDR3 has 15 amino acids. In germline, CDR1 is SGHAT, CDR2 FQDESV (reference sequence). V was clipped by 5 bases and J by 10 bases; unmatched bases: 9. In nucleotides, the CDR3 is TGTGCCAGCAGCCCCGGGACAGGGATAGAGTCACCCCTCCACTTT. Translation: CASSPGTGIESPLHF.

On this clone itself: Relative to the germline gene, one junction end is altered; a read error may explain this. This sequence joins TRBV7-7 and TRBJ2-1, with 9 bases lining up with TRBD2. Germline V gene lookup returns CDR1 SSHAT and CDR2 FNYEAQ (reference sequence). The CDR3 spans 14 residues. CDR3 sequence reads: CASSLAGAHNEQFF. The CDR3 nucleotides are TGTGCTAGCAGCTTAGCGGGGGCCCACAATGAGCAGTTCTTC.

This clone was seen a handful of times. The V gene is TRBV5-1, the J gene TRBJ2-7, with TRBD1 matching 7 bases. CDR3 length: 14 residues. Germline V gives CDR1 SGHRS, CDR2 YFSETQ. V dropped 1 base and J dropped 3; count of bases not matched to a gene: 4. CDR3 nucleotides: TGCGCCAGCAGCTTGACAGGGGAGCGCTACGAGCAGTACTTC. Translating it yields CASSLTGERYEQYF.

The chain uses TRBV6-5 and TRBJ2-5; weak D call: TRBD2 (6 bases). This CDR3 has 12 residues. Germline CDR1 MNHEY, CDR2 SVGAGI. The V end lost 4 bases, the J end lost 4 bases, and 7 bases lay between the germline ends. CDR3 sequence: CASSWRGETQYF. In DNA, the CDR3 is TGTGCCAGCAGTTGGCGGGGAGAGACCCAGTACTTC.

V is TRBV10-1 and J is TRBJ2-7; 7 bases align to TRBD1. This CDR3 spans 15 amino acids. Germline CDR1 reads WNHNN; CDR2 reads SYGVQD (reference sequence). The J segment lost 3 bases and the V segment lost 3 bases, leaving 8 bases of the junction unmatched. CDR3 DNA sequence: TGCGCCAGCAGTGACCGGGACAGACACTACTACGAGCAGTACTTC. Translating it yields CASSDRDRHYYEQYF.

This clone was picked up a small number of times. The J gene is TRBJ2-7, the V gene TRBV6-5; D call uncertain. The ends were cut back, 6 bases at V and 0 bases at J, with 6 bases in the middle. The CDR3 sequence is 12 residues long. The V gene's germline CDR1 is MNHEY and CDR2 SVGAGI. The CDR3 sequence is CASSRASYEQYF. CDR3 coding DNA: TGTGCCAGCAGCCGCGCCTCCTACGAGCAGTACTTC.

In its sample, this clone was seen a few times. The chain employs TRBV18 and TRBJ1-6; 10 positions agree with TRBD1. CDR1 is KGHSH, CDR2 LQKENI, per germline. Trimming removed 5 bases from V and 7 bases from J; junction bases left unmatched: 5. CDR3 size: 15 residues. Written as DNA, the CDR3 is TGTGCCAGCTCAAGCGGGACAGGGGACAATTCACCCCTCCACTTT. Translation gives CASSSGTGDNSPLHF. Supplemented by reference TRBV18 and TRBJ1-6, the full variable domain reads NAGVMQNPRHLVRRRGQEARLRCSPMKGHSHVYWYRQLPEEGLKFMVYLQKENIIDESGMPKERFSAEFPKEGPSILRIQQVVRGDSAAYFCASSSGTGDNSPLHFGNGTRLTVT.

The CDR3 is CASSPLQGAMNTEAFF. DNA for the CDR3: TGTGCCAGCTCACCACTACAGGGGGCGATGAACACTGAAGCTTTCTTT. The chain couples TRBV18 to TRBJ1-1, with 9 nucleotides matching TRBD1. The CDR3 spans 16 residues. V gave up 1 base and J gave up 0 bases; unmatched junction bases: 3. Germline V gene sequence: CDR1 KGHSH, CDR2 LQKENI.